Listed here are 24 T cell receptor beta chains from one sample, sequenced in a study of shared clonotypes between healthy human individuals. Assay: immunoSEQ multiplex PCR; the TCRdb copy retains only in-frame clones and omits some. The table has approximately 940,000 clones, 76% seen once; the top ten hold roughly 1.5%. Sequenced material: memory CD4+ T cells sorted from blood. Subset in this sample: CD45RA-negative fraction. These receptors came from a man aged 18 to 30 in good health.

Worth noting for this clone: The same CDR3 arises from other DNA sequences in this sample as well. J is TRBJ1-1 and V is TRBV9; tentative D call: TRBD1 (5 bases). The V gene lost 3 bases and the J gene lost 4 bases, with 13 bases spanning the gap. The CDR3 is 14 amino acids. Germline CDR1 SGDLS, CDR2 YYNGEE. The CDR3: CASSAREGSTEAFF. In nucleotides, the CDR3 is TGTGCCAGCAGCGCCAGGGAGGGGAGCACTGAAGCTTTCTTT.

The chain couples TRBV21-1 to TRBJ1-5. TRBV21-1 is classified as a pseudogene. The CDR3 loop spans 18 amino acids. As DNA, the CDR3 is TGTGCCAGCAGCAAGAGGGGCCAGGAAAAGGAGGGCTGTCAGCCCCAGCATTTT. Its protein product is CASSKRGQEKEGCQPQHF.

The chain is built from TRBV28 and TRBJ1-2; D unclear. The V gene lost 7 bases and the J gene lost 3 bases, with 9 bases spanning the gap. The V gene's germline CDR1 is MDHEN and CDR2 SYDVKM. CDR3 size: 12 residues. CDR3: CASNMGHYGYTF. In nucleotides, the CDR3 is TGTGCCAGCAATATGGGCCACTATGGCTACACCTTC.

This chain joins TRBV19 and TRBJ2-2, with 9 bases lining up with TRBD2. The CDR3 is 16 residues long. The ends lost 3 bases at V and 6 bases at J; junction bases unmatched: 8. Germline assignment: CDR1 LNHDA and CDR2 SQIVND (reference sequence). CDR3 in DNA: TGTGCCAGTAGTATTGGCGGGAGGGCTCCCCCCGGGGAGCTGTTTTTT. It translates to CASSIGGRAPPGELFF.

In its sample, this clone was seen a few times. This chain uses TRBV19 with TRBJ1-2, with D perhaps matching TRBD1 (6 bases). Per germline, CDR1 LNHDA and CDR2 SQIVND (reference sequence). Trimming stripped 6 bases from V and 4 bases from J, with 15 bases between. The CDR3 totals 14 residues. CDR3 coding DNA: TGTGCCAGTAGCCTCAGGGGTCATGGCTATGGCTACACCTTC. Translated: CASSLRGHGYGYTF.

The chain carries TRBV11-2 and TRBJ2-7; either TRBD1 or TRBD2 may supply D (5 bases each). V shed 5 bases and J shed 2 bases, with 13 bases lying between them. CDR3 size: 14 residues. Germline V lookup: CDR1 SGHAT, CDR2 FQNNGV. Here the CDR3 DNA reads TGTGCCAGCAGCCCTCCCACGGGACCCTACGAGCAGTACTTC. Protein: CASSPPTGPYEQYF. Together with reference TRBV11-2 and TRBJ2-7, the CDR3 gives the full variable domain: EAGVAQSPRYKIIEKRQSVAFWCNPISGHATLYWYQQILGQGPKLLIQFQNNGVVDDSQLPKDRFSAERLKGVDSTLKIQPAKLEDSAVYLCASSPPTGPYEQYFGPGTRLTVT.

The chain is built from TRBV15 and TRBJ1-2, with 10 nucleotides matching TRBD1. The CDR3 covers 12 residues. From germline, CDR1 is LNHNV and CDR2 YYDKDF (reference sequence). Trimming took 1 base from V and 14 from J; bases not matched to a gene: 4. CDR3 bases: TGTGCCACCAGCAGAGCGACAGGGGGCGAAACCTTC. Translating gives CATSRATGGETF.

The V and J genes are TRBV5-1 and TRBJ2-7, with TRBD1 as a possible D gene (7 bases). Trimming left V 1 base short and J 0 bases short, with 17 bases between. CDR1 is SGHRS and CDR2 is YFSETQ in the germline V gene. The CDR3 contains 17 residues. CDR3 region: CASSLRTGPGSSYEQYF. CDR3 sequence (DNA): TGCGCCAGCAGCTTGAGGACAGGCCCCGGGAGCTCCTACGAGCAGTACTTC.

The gene calls are TRBV30 and TRBJ1-1; D might be TRBD1 (5 bases). This CDR3 region has 14 residues. Trimming removed 1 base from V and 4 bases from J, with 13 bases in between. Germline V gene data show CDR1 as GTSNPN and CDR2 as SVGIG (reference sequence). CDR3 sequence reads: CAWSGDRLGTEAFF. The CDR3 nucleotides are TGTGCCTGGAGTGGGGACCGCTTGGGCACTGAAGCTTTCTTT. The complete variable domain, with remaining parts taken from reference TRBV30 and TRBJ1-1, reads SQTIHQWPATLVQPVGSPLSLECTVEGTSNPNLYWYRQAAGRGLQLLFYSVGIGQISSEVPQNLSASRPQDRQFILSSKKLLLSDSGFYLCAWSGDRLGTEAFFGQGTRLTVV.

The chain recombines TRBV5-4 with TRBJ1-2; 9 bases map to TRBD1. CDR1 and CDR2 from the germline V gene are SGHNT and YYREEE (reference sequence). Trimming removed 4 bases from V and 5 bases from J; junction bases left unmatched: 3. The CDR3 sequence is 13 residues long. The CDR3 is CASSAGQGYGYTF. The DNA of the CDR3 is TGTGCCAGCAGCGCGGGACAGGGATATGGCTACACCTTC.

This clone was observed a few times. This sequence joins TRBV5-6 and TRBJ1-3; D is uncertain. The germline gives CDR1 SGHDT, CDR2 YYEEEE. The CDR3 has 16 residues. V was pared by 1 base and J by 2 bases, with 13 bases between. CDR3 coding DNA: TGTGCCAGCAGCTTGAGTGACATAGACCCTGGAAACACCATATATTTT. Translating it yields CASSLSDIDPGNTIYF.

The V and J genes are TRBV19 and TRBJ2-7; TRBD1 aligns across 10 bases. J lost 0 bases, V lost 4 bases, and 9 bases had no gene match. CDR3 length: 17 residues. CDR1 is LNHDA, CDR2 SQIVND, per germline (reference sequence). In DNA, the CDR3 is TGTGCCAGTAGTAGTCCCCCCGGGACAGGGGACTCCTACGAGCAGTACTTC. Translated: CASSSPPGTGDSYEQYF.

This chain joins TRBV11-3 and TRBJ2-6, with 9 positions matching TRBD1. Germline-derived CDR1 and CDR2 are SGHNT and YENEEA. CDR3 length: 17 residues. V trimming: 4 bases; J trimming: 0 bases; junction bases outside the gene matches: 4. CDR3 protein: CASSSGTGYSGANVLTF. The CDR3 DNA reads TGTGCCAGCAGCTCCGGGACAGGGTACTCTGGGGCCAACGTCCTGACTTTC.

This chain links TRBV6-5 with TRBJ1-2; 9 bases are a match to TRBD1. With 4 bases clipped from V and 2 bases from J, the junction kept 8 bases outside the gene matches. CDR1 and CDR2 from the germline V gene are MNHEY and SVGAGI. CDR3 length equals 16 residues. The CDR3 coding sequence is TGTGCCAGCAGTTCGACTCCGGGACAGGGAAACTATGGCTACACCTTC. Translation: CASSSTPGQGNYGYTF.

This clone was observed a handful of times. V usage is TRBV7-8 and J usage is TRBJ2-4; D not certain. The germline gives CDR1 SGHVS, CDR2 FQNEAQ. The CDR3 covers 15 residues. The ends were cut back, 1 base at V and 0 bases at J, with 7 bases in the middle. CDR3 coding DNA: TGTGCCAGCAGCTTAGAGAACTTAGCCAAAAACATTCAGTACTTC. Translating it yields CASSLENLAKNIQYF.

The chain combines TRBV7-2 with TRBJ2-3; 7 bases map to TRBD1. Germline CDR1 reads SGHTA; CDR2 reads FQGNSA. V was clipped by 5 bases and J by 0 bases; unmatched bases: 5. The CDR3 loop spans 15 amino acids. The CDR3 reads CASSKDRPSTDTQYF. CDR3 DNA sequence: TGTGCCAGCAGCAAGGACAGGCCAAGCACAGATACGCAGTATTTT. Based on the CDR3 plus reference TRBV7-2 and TRBJ2-3, the full variable domain is GAGVSQSPSNKVTEKGKDVELRCDPISGHTALYWYRQSLGQGLEFLIYFQGNSAPDKSGLPSDRFSAERTGGSVSTLTIQRTQQEDSAVYLCASSKDRPSTDTQYFGPGTRLTVL.

This chain links TRBV6-4 with TRBJ2-3; unclear D gene. V shed 2 bases and J shed 5 bases, with 5 bases lying between them. Germline values: CDR1 MRHNA, CDR2 SNTAGT. The CDR3 is 12 residues long. CDR3 region: CASSDLGDTQYF. The CDR3 DNA reads TGTGCCAGCAGTGACCTTGGAGATACGCAGTATTTT.

V is TRBV7-2 and J is TRBJ1-2, with 8 bases lining up with TRBD1. The V segment lost 6 bases and the J segment 9 bases; nucleotides outside the gene matches: 12. Germline V gene sequence: CDR1 SGHTA, CDR2 FQGNSA. This CDR3 spans 14 amino acids. The CDR3 nucleotides read TGTGCCAGCAGGGATGACAGGGGTACGAATCGCTACACCTTC. Residues: CASRDDRGTNRYTF.

This chain uses TRBV6-6 with TRBJ1-4; D may be TRBD1 (5 bases). The germline V and J ends were trimmed by 5 bases and 2 bases, with 15 bases remaining between them. Looked up from germline, CDR1 is MNHNY and CDR2 is SVGAGI (reference sequence). This CDR3 contains 16 residues. In DNA, the CDR3 is TGTGCCAGCAGTCCAGGGTGGGGCGGTACTAATGAAAAACTGTTTTTT. Translated: CASSPGWGGTNEKLFF.

This sequence joins TRBV30 and TRBJ2-7; TRBD2 aligns across 9 bases. With V trimmed by 2 bases and J by 3 bases, 5 bases remained unmatched. This CDR3 comprises 14 residues. Germline V gene lookup returns CDR1 GTSNPN and CDR2 SVGIG (reference sequence). CDR3 sequence (DNA): TGTGCCTGGAGTACCGGTAGCGGGAGCTACGAGCAGTACTTC. Protein product: CAWSTGSGSYEQYF.

This clone occurred a few times. V is TRBV15 and J is TRBJ2-7, with 11 bases lining up with TRBD2. The V gene's germline CDR1 is LNHNV and CDR2 YYDKDF (reference sequence). CDR3 length equals 14 residues. Trimming took 1 base from V and 6 from J; bases not matched to a gene: 2. CDR3 nucleotide sequence: TGTGCCACCAGCAGAGCCGGGACTAGCGGCGAGCAGTACTTC. Amino acids: CATSRAGTSGEQYF.

V and J are TRBV30 and TRBJ1-4, with D unclear. Per germline, CDR1 GTSNPN and CDR2 SVGIG (reference sequence). V lost 3 bases and J lost 6, with 8 bases in between. The CDR3 has 12 amino acids. The CDR3 region has the DNA TGTGCCTGGAGGGCCCTCGATGAAAAACTGTTTTTT. This translates into CAWRALDEKLFF. Drawing the rest from reference TRBV30 and TRBJ1-4, the complete variable domain is SQTIHQWPATLVQPVGSPLSLECTVEGTSNPNLYWYRQAAGRGLQLLFYSVGIGQISSEVPQNLSASRPQDRQFILSSKKLLLSDSGFYLCAWRALDEKLFFGSGTQLSVL.

This clone was seen more than once but under ten times. The genes are TRBV7-2 and TRBJ1-2; a possible D gene is TRBD1 (6 bases). The length of the CDR3 is 15 residues. Trimming cost V 5 bases and J 8 bases, with 21 bases left between them. Germline CDR1 and CDR2: SGHTA and FQGNSA. The CDR3 protein is CASSPGRQDWRGYTF. CDR3 bases: TGTGCCAGCAGCCCCGGCCGACAGGATTGGCGAGGCTACACCTTC.

The J gene is TRBJ2-5, the V gene TRBV4-2; D ambiguous. In germline, CDR1 is LGHNA, CDR2 YNFKEQ. Trimming pared 5 bases from V and 3 bases from J, leaving 16 bases between. This CDR3 has 15 residues. The CDR3 DNA is TGTGCCAGCAGCTCCTCCCGGGCGTACAAAGAGACCCAGTACTTC. Protein: CASSSSRAYKETQYF.